A selection of T cell receptor beta chains follows, all from one sample in a study of spatial heterogeneity in lung cancer. TCRdb re-called the 5' RACE reads through MiXCR, storing one row per CDR3 protein. Of around 4,000 distinct CDR3 sequences listed, more than 25% are singletons. The source material was normal lung tissue next to the tumor, sampled at surgery. The receptors were gathered from a male donor with early-stage non-small cell lung cancer. Both conserved end residues are part of each CDR3. The order of the fields is J gene, clone size, D gene, V gene, CDR3 DNA, CDR3 protein. A D gene is named only where the DNA matches it firmly. Some rows have no size entry. The others give once, few or many, or a class for an expanded clone.

TRBJ2-3 | medium-sized | NA | TRBV28 | TGTGCCAGCGGGTCCCCCCAGACACAGATACAGTATTTT | CASGSPQTQIQYF
TRBJ2-1 | medium-sized | NA | TRBV12-3/TRBV12-4 | TGTGCCAGCAGACCGACAAGCTCCTACAATGAGCAGTTCTTC | CASRPTSSYNEQFF
TRBJ1-1 | NA | NA | TRBV18 | TGTGCCAGCTCACAGGGACAGAACACTGAAGCTTTCTTT | CASSQGQNTEAFF
TRBJ2-2 | NA | TRBD1 | TRBV7-2 | TGTGCCAGCAGCTGGACAGGGGGCAAGGGGGAGCTGTTTTTT | CASSWTGGKGELFF
TRBJ1-4 | NA | NA | TRBV30 | TGTGCCTGGAACGGCGACATGGGCGATGAAAAACTGTTTTTT | CAWNGDMGDEKLFF
TRBJ2-2 | medium-sized | TRBD1 | TRBV10-3 | TGTGCCATCAGCACAACAGGGGGCACAAACACCGGGGAGCTGTTTTTT | CAISTTGGTNTGELFF
TRBJ1-2 | NA | TRBD1 | TRBV28 | TGTGCCAGCAGCAGGGGGGGCGCTTCCAACTATGGCTACACCTTC | CASSRGGASNYGYTF
TRBJ2-5 | NA | NA | TRBV6-5 | TGTGCCAGCCAGGCCGGGGAGACCCAGTACTTC | CASQAGETQYF
TRBJ1-1 | medium-sized | NA | TRBV18 | TGTGCCAGCTCACAGGTGAACACTGAAGCTTTCTTT | CASSQVNTEAFF
TRBJ2-4 | few | TRBD1 | TRBV29-1 | TGCAGCGTTGGAGGGACAGGGGTTACCATTCAGTACTTC | CSVGGTGVTIQYF
TRBJ2-1 | NA | NA | TRBV29-1 | TGCAGCGTCCTCGAGGGAAAGGAGTTCTTC | CSVLEGKEFF
TRBJ2-5 | medium-sized | TRBD2 | TRBV23-1 | TGCGCCAGCAGTCAATCTAGCGGGGGAGAGACCCAGTACTTC | CASSQSSGGETQYF
TRBJ1-5 | medium-sized | TRBD1 | TRBV20-1 | TGCAGTGCGGGCCGGACAGGGAATCAGCCCCAGCATTTT | CSAGRTGNQPQHF
TRBJ2-3 | large | TRBD2 | TRBV30 | TGTGCCTTATCACTAGCGGGGCTACGGGATACGCAGTATTTT | CALSLAGLRDTQYF
TRBJ1-2 | NA | TRBD1 | TRBV7-2 | TGTGCCAGCAGCTTGCAACAGGGGTGGAGCGGCTATGGCTACACCTTC | CASSLQQGWSGYGYTF
TRBJ2-2 | medium-sized | NA | TRBV12-3/TRBV12-4 | TGTGCCAGCAGTTTAACGGGGCGAGGCCTGTACACCGGGGAGCTGTTTTTT | CASSLTGRGLYTGELFF
TRBJ1-1 | NA | NA | TRBV2 | TGTGCCAGCGGGCTCACTACTGAAGCTTTCTTT | CASGLTTEAFF
TRBJ2-7 | NA | NA | TRBV20-1 | TGCAGTGCTCCTGGGTGGCAACCCTACGAGCAGTACTTC | CSAPGWQPYEQYF
TRBJ1-2 | once | TRBD1 | TRBV11-2 | TGTGCCAGCAGCCCGCCGGGACAGTACTATGGCTACACCTTC | CASSPPGQYYGYTF
TRBJ1-1 | once | NA | TRBV12-3/TRBV12-4 | TGTGCCAGCAGCCTGACCGGGATAGGGACTGAAGCTTTCTTT | CASSLTGIGTEAFF
TRBJ1-2 | few | TRBD1 | TRBV11-2 | TGTGCCAGCAGTTTTGACAGGGGCTATGGCTACACCTTC | CASSFDRGYGYTF
TRBJ1-5 | medium-sized | NA | TRBV7-8 | TGTGCCAGCAGCCCATCTCCTCAGCCGGGTTACAATCAGCCCCAGCATTTT | CASSPSPQPGYNQPQHF
TRBJ2-5 | many | NA | TRBV12-3/TRBV12-4 | TGTGCCTCGGGCGACATCGGAGAGACCCAGTACTTC | CASGDIGETQYF
TRBJ1-2 | NA | NA | TRBV12-3/TRBV12-4 | TGTGCCAGCAGTTGGCAACCTAACTATGGCTACACCTTC | CASSWQPNYGYTF
TRBJ1-2 | medium-sized | TRBD1 | TRBV6-5 | TGTGCCAGCAGCCGAAGGCTACCGGGACAGGGATCGGCGGGTGGCTACACCTTC | CASSRRLPGQGSAGGYTF
TRBJ2-7 | NA | NA | TRBV5-1 | TGCGCCAGCAGCTTGGCCAACAGGGAAGAGCAGTACTTC | CASSLANREEQYF
TRBJ2-5 | medium-sized | NA | TRBV3-1 | TGTGCCAGCAGCCAAGATGCCGGGCCGCGAGAGACCCAGTACTTC | CASSQDAGPRETQYF
TRBJ1-6 | large | TRBD1 | TRBV20-1 | TGCAGTGCCAAAACTCCCGCCGGGACAGGCGGATCACCCCTCCACTTT | CSAKTPAGTGGSPLHF
TRBJ2-7 | medium-sized | NA | TRBV4-1 | TGCGCCAGCAGCGCACAGGGAACCCCTTCCTACGAGCAGTACTTC | CASSAQGTPSYEQYF
TRBJ2-1 | NA | NA | TRBV28 | TGTGCCAGCAGTCCCCGCCCCATCTCCAGCGAGCAGTTCTTC | CASSPRPISSEQFF
TRBJ1-5 | medium-sized | NA | TRBV5-1 | TGCGCCAGCAGCTTGGCCGGGATGAGCAATCAGCCCCAGCATTTT | CASSLAGMSNQPQHF
TRBJ2-5 | medium-sized | TRBD1 | TRBV5-1 | TGCGCCAGCAGTTTGGGACAGTACCAAGAGACCCAGTACTTC | CASSLGQYQETQYF
TRBJ2-3 | medium-sized | NA | TRBV28 | TGTGCCAGCAGACCTCTAAGATTTGGGGGCACAGATACGCAGTATTTT | CASRPLRFGGTDTQYF
TRBJ1-4 | NA | NA | TRBV28 | TGTGCCAGCCATACAGGCTTGTTGGGTGAAAAACTGTTTTTT | CASHTGLLGEKLFF
TRBJ1-6 | NA | TRBD1 | TRBV20-1 | TGCAGTGCTAGAGATCGGGGACAGTATAATTCACCCCTCCACTTT | CSARDRGQYNSPLHF
TRBJ1-2 | large | NA | TRBV28 | TGTGCCAGCAGTTCGAGGAGGGGGGACCGGATTTATGGCTACACCTTC | CASSSRRGDRIYGYTF
TRBJ2-3 | NA | TRBD1 | TRBV5-6 | TGTGCCAGCAGCAAGACAGGGTCAGATACGCAGTATTTT | CASSKTGSDTQYF
TRBJ2-1 | few | TRBD2 | TRBV5-1 | TGCGCCAGCAGCTTAGTCTTTGGGACTAGCTTTAATGAGCAGTTCTTC | CASSLVFGTSFNEQFF
TRBJ2-7 | once | NA | TRBV5-1 | TGCGCCAGCAGCTTGGCCAGTCAGTCCTACGAGCAGTACTTC | CASSLASQSYEQYF
TRBJ2-3 | medium-sized | NA | TRBV20-1 | TGCAGTGCTAGTATCGGTGATACGCAGTATTTT | CSASIGDTQYF